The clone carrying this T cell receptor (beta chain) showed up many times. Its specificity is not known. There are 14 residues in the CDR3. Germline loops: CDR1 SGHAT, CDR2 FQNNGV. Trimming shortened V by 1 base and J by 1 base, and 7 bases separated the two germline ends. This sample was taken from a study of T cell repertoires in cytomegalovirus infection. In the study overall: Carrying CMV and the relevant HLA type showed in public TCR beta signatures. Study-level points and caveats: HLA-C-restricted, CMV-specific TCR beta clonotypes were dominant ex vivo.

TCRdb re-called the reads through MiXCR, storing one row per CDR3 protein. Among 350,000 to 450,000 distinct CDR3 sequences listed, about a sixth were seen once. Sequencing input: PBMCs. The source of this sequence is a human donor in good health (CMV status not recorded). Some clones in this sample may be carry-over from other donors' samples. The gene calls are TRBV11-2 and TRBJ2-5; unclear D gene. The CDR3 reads CASSLVQRQETQYF. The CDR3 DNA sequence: TGTGCCAGCAGCTTAGTACAGCGCCAAGAGACCCAGTACTTC.